The next 24 T cell receptor beta chains were all read from a single sample in a study of T cells expressing NK-cell markers. TCRdb reprocessed the 5' RACE reads, keeping one entry per CDR3 protein, no DNA. The listing records 400,000 to 450,000 distinct CDR3 sequences. Material for sequencing was blood T cells: a sorted CD56 or NKG2C T cell subset, CD4+ or CD8+ T cells, or bulk PBMC T cells (not recorded which). The receptors stem from a woman aged 18 to 75 in good health.

The chain has TRBV7-2 and TRBJ1-2. The germline CDR1 and CDR2 sequences are SGHTA and FQGNSA. The CDR3 consists of 12 residues. The CDR3 here is CASSLIAEGYTF.

The V call is TRBV28, the J call TRBJ2-7; the D call from TCRdb, TRBD2, cannot be confirmed without DNA. Germline V CDR1 and CDR2: MDHEN, SYDVKM. This CDR3 region has 14 residues. The CDR3 here is CASAPPGTSYEQYF.

The chain has TRBV29-1 and TRBJ2-1; TCRdb gives TRBD2 as the D gene, but with no DNA this cannot be confirmed. Germline CDR1 reads SQVTM; CDR2 reads ANQGSEA. CDR3 size: 16 residues. CDR3 residues: CSVEKGTSGFYNEQFF.

The chain recombines TRBV28 with TRBJ2-1; the D call from TCRdb, TRBD2, cannot be confirmed without DNA. The germline gives CDR1 MDHEN, CDR2 SYDVKM. The CDR3 runs to 13 residues. This chain's CDR3 is CASSKGLDNEQFF.

The rearrangement uses TRBV14 and TRBJ2-2; TCRdb designates TRBD1, a call that cannot be tested without DNA. Germline CDR1 is SGHDN and CDR2 is FVKESK. The CDR3 contains 15 residues. The CDR3 reads CASSRALGTTGELFF. The entire variable domain, with the rest obtained from reference TRBV14 and TRBJ2-2, is as follows: EAGVTQFPSHSVIEKGQTVTLRCDPISGHDNLYWYRRVMGKEIKFLLHFVKESKQDESGMPNNRFLAERTGGTYSTLKVQPAELEDSGVYFCASSRALGTTGELFFGEGSRLTVL.

The V call is TRBV5-1, the J call TRBJ1-2; TCRdb selects TRBD1, and the lack of DNA leaves this call unchecked. Looked up from germline, CDR1 is SGHRS and CDR2 is YFSETQ. There are 14 residues in the CDR3. This chain's CDR3 is CASSLVPGGGGYTF.

The CDR3 here is CSARGGGSYNEQFF. This chain joins TRBV20-1 and TRBJ2-1. The CDR3 is 14 amino acids. CDR1 DFQATT and CDR2 SNEGSKA come from the germline V gene (reference sequence).

The chain combines TRBV28 with TRBJ2-7. Germline V gene sequence: CDR1 MDHEN, CDR2 SYDVKM. The CDR3 length is 14 residues. CDR3 sequence: CASTRAGVPYEQYF.

V and J are TRBV7-9 and TRBJ2-7; TCRdb indicates TRBD1, and absent DNA this call remains unverified. The CDR3 runs 15 residues. CDR1 and CDR2 from the germline V gene are SEHNR and FQNEAQ (reference sequence). This chain's CDR3 is CASSLVQQGKYEQYF.

The chain uses TRBV7-9 and TRBJ1-4. Germline CDR1 and CDR2: SEHNR and FQNEAQ (reference sequence). CDR3 length: 14 amino acids. CDR3 sequence: CASSSRGVEEKLFF.

The CDR3 here is CASNPDSDYTGELFF. The chain recombines TRBV5-4 with TRBJ2-2; no DNA is available, so the TRBD1 call from TCRdb remains unchecked. CDR1 is SGHNT and CDR2 is YYREEE in the germline V gene (reference sequence). The CDR3 spans 15 residues.

This chain links TRBV6-5 with TRBJ2-7; the TCRdb D gene call, TRBD1, has no DNA to confirm it. Per germline, CDR1 MNHEY and CDR2 SVGAGI. The CDR3 totals 14 residues. The chain's CDR3 is CASSSPGPLSEQYF.

V is TRBV5-1 and J is TRBJ1-5; TCRdb indicates TRBD1, and absent DNA this call remains unverified. Germline loops: CDR1 SGHRS, CDR2 YFSETQ. This CDR3 has 15 amino acids. CDR3 amino acids: CASSARGGINQPQHF.

The chain has TRBV7-2 and TRBJ2-1; the TCRdb call, TRBD2, lacks DNA for checking. The CDR3 consists of 15 residues. Looked up from germline, CDR1 is SGHTA and CDR2 is FQGNSA. CDR3 sequence reads: CASSLTSGTHNEQFF.

This chain joins TRBV12-3 or TRBV12-4 and TRBJ1-1; TCRdb gives TRBD1 as the D gene, but with no DNA this cannot be confirmed. The length of the CDR3 is 14 residues. Here the CDR3 reads CASSLQGRDTEAFF.

The gene calls are TRBV6-5 and TRBJ2-3; TCRdb calls TRBD2, which cannot be checked without DNA. CDR1 MNHEY and CDR2 SVGAGI come from the germline V gene. There are 16 residues in the CDR3. The CDR3 here is CASSSLLAGREDTQYF.

The chain links TRBV7-2 to TRBJ2-4; lacking DNA, the TRBD2 call made by TCRdb goes unchecked. From germline, CDR1 is SGHTA and CDR2 FQGNSA. CDR3 length: 16 amino acids. This CDR3 is CASNREGERAKNIQYF.

The genes are TRBV7-9 and TRBJ2-1; TCRdb outputs TRBD1, but without DNA this stays unchecked. The germline V gene encodes CDR1 SEHNR and CDR2 FQNEAQ (reference sequence). The CDR3 covers 17 residues. CDR3 loop: CASSPQGDQASYNEQFF. Full variable domain (rest looked up from reference TRBV7-9 and TRBJ2-1): DTGVSQNPRHKITKRGQNVTFRCDPISEHNRLYWYRQTLGQGPEFLTYFQNEAQLEKSRLLSDRFSAERPKGSFSTLEIQRTEQGDSAMYLCASSPQGDQASYNEQFFGPGTRLTVL.

V and J are TRBV7-2 and TRBJ2-1; with no DNA, the TCRdb D assignment of TRBD1 cannot be verified. The germline CDR1 and CDR2 sequences are SGHTA and FQGNSA. The CDR3 is 15 amino acids. The CDR3: CASSLTGTDPIGQFF. Full variable domain (rest looked up from reference TRBV7-2 and TRBJ2-1): GAGVSQSPSNKVTEKGKDVELRCDPISGHTALYWYRQSLGQGLEFLIYFQGNSAPDKSGLPSDRFSAERTGGSVSTLTIQRTQQEDSAVYLCASSLTGTDPIGQFFGPGTRLTVL.

The rearrangement joins TRBV20-1 to TRBJ2-1; TCRdb's D call, TRBD1, is unchecked because there is no DNA. From germline, CDR1 is DFQATT and CDR2 SNEGSKA (reference sequence). CDR3 length: 15 amino acids. CDR3 loop: CSAPGTESSYNEQFF.

The rearrangement uses TRBV5-6 and TRBJ1-6. Looked up from germline, CDR1 is SGHDT and CDR2 is YYEEEE. The CDR3 spans 14 residues. The CDR3 protein is CASSFRHYNSPLHF.

The V call is TRBV20-1, the J call TRBJ2-1; TCRdb's D call, TRBD2, is unchecked because there is no DNA. Germline CDR1 reads DFQATT; CDR2 reads SNEGSKA (reference sequence). The CDR3 has 16 amino acids. CDR3 loop: CSARDSGASSYNEQFF.

The chain has TRBV29-1 and TRBJ2-7; TCRdb gives TRBD1 as the D gene, but with no DNA this cannot be confirmed. CDR1 SQVTM and CDR2 ANQGSEA come from the germline V gene. The length of the CDR3 is 11 residues. The CDR3: CSVEGGREQYF.

This sequence joins TRBV6-4 and TRBJ2-3. Germline assignment: CDR1 MRHNA and CDR2 SNTAGT. The CDR3 has 14 residues. The CDR3 region is CASSEGSGVDTQYF.